Listed below are T cell receptor beta chains from one sample, sequenced in a study of T cell responses to AZD1222 COVID-19 vaccine. Sequenced by immunoSEQ multiplex PCR; TCRdb stores in-frame clones only, minus some. The sample shows some 100,000 clones, more than 75% of them seen only once. Specimen: peripheral blood, collected on day 0 of MenACWY control vaccination. The receptors come from an adult in good health. The CDR3 runs from the conserved cysteine through the conserved F or W. The D gene is left open where the match is weak. Size is omitted from some rows. Given values are once, few, many or a class for expanded clones.

size: .
J: TRBJ1-2
V: TRBV28
D: .
CDR3: CASRLQGNYGYTF
DNA: TGTGCCAGCAGACTACAGGGCAACTATGGCTACACCTTC

size: .
J: TRBJ1-1
V: TRBV28
D: .
CDR3: CASRWVNTEAFF
DNA: TGTGCCAGCAGGTGGGTGAACACTGAAGCTTTCTTT

size: .
J: TRBJ1-1
V: TRBV5-5
D: TRBD1
CDR3: CASNVGTGGARAGMNTEAFF
DNA: TGTGCCAGCAACGTTGGGACAGGGGGCGCGAGGGCAGGGATGAACACTGAAGCTTTCTTT

size: .
J: TRBJ1-1
V: TRBV12-3/TRBV12-4
D: TRBD1
CDR3: CASRSTGGTEAFF
DNA: TGTGCCAGCAGATCTACAGGGGGAACTGAAGCTTTCTTT

size: .
J: TRBJ1-1
V: TRBV5-4
D: .
CDR3: CASSYRQNTEAFF
DNA: TGTGCCAGCAGTTACCGACAGAACACTGAAGCTTTCTTT

size: .
J: TRBJ1-4
V: TRBV7-2
D: .
CDR3: CASSRDRSNEKLFF
DNA: TGTGCCAGCAGCCGCGACAGGAGTAATGAAAAACTGTTTTTT

size: .
J: TRBJ1-4
V: TRBV7-2
D: .
CDR3: CASSPMRSGKLFF
DNA: TGTGCCAGCAGCCCCATGCGGTCCGGGAAACTGTTTTTT

size: once
J: TRBJ1-6
V: TRBV12-3/TRBV12-4
D: .
CDR3: CASSLGESPLHF
DNA: TGTGCCAGCAGTTTGGGGGAGTCACCCCTCCACTTT

size: .
J: TRBJ2-7
V: TRBV12-3/TRBV12-4
D: .
CDR3: CASSPTISYEQYF
DNA: TGTGCCAGCAGTCCGACTATATCCTACGAGCAGTACTTC

size: .
J: TRBJ1-2
V: TRBV2
D: TRBD1
CDR3: CASNRDRARDGYTF
DNA: TGTGCCAGCAATAGGGACAGGGCGAGAGATGGCTACACCTTC

size: .
J: TRBJ2-5
V: TRBV5-1
D: TRBD1
CDR3: CASRKSRDRETQYF
DNA: TGCGCCAGCCGCAAATCTCGGGACAGGGAGACCCAGTACTTC

size: .
J: TRBJ2-7
V: TRBV28
D: TRBD2
CDR3: CASSLMPGRVYEQYF
DNA: TGTGCCAGCAGTTTAATGCCAGGGAGGGTCTACGAGCAGTACTTC

size: .
J: TRBJ2-7
V: TRBV6-1
D: .
CDR3: CASSDEGTGSYEQYF
DNA: TGTGCCAGCAGTGATGAAGGGACTGGATCCTACGAGCAGTACTTC

size: .
J: TRBJ1-4
V: TRBV6-5
D: .
CDR3: CASSYSGSGDEKLFF
DNA: TGTGCCAGCAGTTACTCAGGGAGCGGGGATGAAAAACTGTTTTTT

size: .
J: TRBJ2-1
V: TRBV11-3
D: TRBD1
CDR3: CASSRDSSYNEQFF
DNA: TGTGCCAGCAGCCGGGACAGCTCCTACAATGAGCAGTTCTTC

size: .
J: TRBJ2-7
V: TRBV6-2/TRBV6-3
D: .
CDR3: CASSFLAVPGREQYF
DNA: TGTGCCAGCAGTTTTTTAGCGGTGCCGGGGAGGGAGCAGTACTTC

size: .
J: TRBJ1-1
V: TRBV7-9
D: .
CDR3: CASSPGTLEAFF
DNA: TGTGCCAGCAGCCCGGGGACGCTTGAAGCTTTCTTT